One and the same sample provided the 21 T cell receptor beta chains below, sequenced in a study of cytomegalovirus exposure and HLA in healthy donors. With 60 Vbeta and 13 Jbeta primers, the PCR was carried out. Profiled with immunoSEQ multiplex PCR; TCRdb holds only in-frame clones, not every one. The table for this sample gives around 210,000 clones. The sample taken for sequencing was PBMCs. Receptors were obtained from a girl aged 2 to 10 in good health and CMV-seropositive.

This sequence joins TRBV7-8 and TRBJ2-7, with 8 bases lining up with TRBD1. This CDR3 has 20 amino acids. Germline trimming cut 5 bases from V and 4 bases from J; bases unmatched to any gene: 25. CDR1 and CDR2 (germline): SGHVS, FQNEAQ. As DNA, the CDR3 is TGTGCCAGCAGCAACGTTAAAACGACCGCCAGGGGACAGGTGGGTTACGAGCAGTACTTC. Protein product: CASSNVKTTARGQVGYEQYF.

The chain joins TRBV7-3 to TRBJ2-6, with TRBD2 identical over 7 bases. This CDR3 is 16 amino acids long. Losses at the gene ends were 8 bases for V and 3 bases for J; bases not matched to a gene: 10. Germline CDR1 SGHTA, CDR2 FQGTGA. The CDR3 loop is CASGRAGLGGANVLTF. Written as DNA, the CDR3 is TGTGCCAGCGGGAGGGCAGGCCTGGGTGGGGCCAACGTCCTGACTTTC.

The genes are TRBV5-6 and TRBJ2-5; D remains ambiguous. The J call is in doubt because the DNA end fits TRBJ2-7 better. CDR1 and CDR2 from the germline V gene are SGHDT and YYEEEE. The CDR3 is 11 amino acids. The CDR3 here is CASSLNYEQYF. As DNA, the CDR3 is TGTGCCAGCAGCTTGAACTACGAGCAGTACTTC.

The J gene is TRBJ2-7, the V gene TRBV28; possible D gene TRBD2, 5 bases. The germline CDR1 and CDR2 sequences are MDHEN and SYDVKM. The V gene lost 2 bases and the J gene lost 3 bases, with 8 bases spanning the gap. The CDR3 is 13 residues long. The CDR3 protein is CASSLVGLYEQYF. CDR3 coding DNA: TGTGCCAGCAGTTTAGTTGGACTCTACGAGCAGTACTTC.

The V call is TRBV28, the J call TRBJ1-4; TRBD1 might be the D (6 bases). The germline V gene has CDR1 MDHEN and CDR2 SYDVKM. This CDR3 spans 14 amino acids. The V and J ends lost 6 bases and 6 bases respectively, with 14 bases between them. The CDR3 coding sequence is TGTGCCAGCAGATCAGGGGTTTTGTATGAAAAACTGTTTTTT. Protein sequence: CASRSGVLYEKLFF.

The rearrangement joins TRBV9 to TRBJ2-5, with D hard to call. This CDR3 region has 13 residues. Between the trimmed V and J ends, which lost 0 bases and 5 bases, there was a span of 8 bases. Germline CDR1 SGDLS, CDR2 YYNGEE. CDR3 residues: CASSVGSPETQYF. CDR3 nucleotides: TGTGCCAGCAGCGTAGGGAGCCCGGAGACCCAGTACTTC.

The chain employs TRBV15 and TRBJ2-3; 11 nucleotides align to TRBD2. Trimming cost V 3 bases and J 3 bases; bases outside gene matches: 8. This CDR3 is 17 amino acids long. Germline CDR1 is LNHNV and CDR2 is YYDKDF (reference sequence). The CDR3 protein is CATSSGQGLAETDTQYF. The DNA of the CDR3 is TGTGCCACCAGCAGTGGGCAGGGACTAGCGGAAACAGATACGCAGTATTTT. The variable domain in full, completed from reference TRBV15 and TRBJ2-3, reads DAMVIQNPRYQVTQFGKPVTLSCSQTLNHNVMYWYQQKSSQAPKLLFHYYDKDFNNEADTPDNFQSRRPNTSFCFLDIRSPGLGDTAMYLCATSSGQGLAETDTQYFGPGTRLTVL.

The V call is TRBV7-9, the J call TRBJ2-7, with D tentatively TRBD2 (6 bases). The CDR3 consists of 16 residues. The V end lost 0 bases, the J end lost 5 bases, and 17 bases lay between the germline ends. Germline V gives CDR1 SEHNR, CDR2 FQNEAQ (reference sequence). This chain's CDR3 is CASSLARSSRGNEQYF. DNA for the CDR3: TGTGCCAGCAGCTTAGCGCGGTCATCTCGGGGGAACGAGCAGTACTTC.

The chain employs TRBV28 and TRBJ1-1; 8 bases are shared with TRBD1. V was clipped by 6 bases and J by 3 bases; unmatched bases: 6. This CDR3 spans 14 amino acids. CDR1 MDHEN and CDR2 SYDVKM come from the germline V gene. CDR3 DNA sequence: TGTGCCAGCAGGGCGGGACAGGATGACACTGAAGCTTTCTTT. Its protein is CASRAGQDDTEAFF.

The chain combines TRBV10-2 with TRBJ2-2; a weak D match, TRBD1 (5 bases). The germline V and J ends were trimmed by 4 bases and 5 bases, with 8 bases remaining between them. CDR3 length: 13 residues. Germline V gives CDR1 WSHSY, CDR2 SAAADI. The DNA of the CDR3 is TGCGCCAGCAGTGCCGACAGTACCGGGGAGCTGTTTTTT. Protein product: CASSADSTGELFF.

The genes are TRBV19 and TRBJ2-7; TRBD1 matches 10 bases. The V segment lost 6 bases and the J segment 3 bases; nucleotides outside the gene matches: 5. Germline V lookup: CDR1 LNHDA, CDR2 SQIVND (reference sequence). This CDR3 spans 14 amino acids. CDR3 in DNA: TGTGCCAGTAGAGGGACAGGGGCGAACTACGAGCAGTACTTC. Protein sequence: CASRGTGANYEQYF.

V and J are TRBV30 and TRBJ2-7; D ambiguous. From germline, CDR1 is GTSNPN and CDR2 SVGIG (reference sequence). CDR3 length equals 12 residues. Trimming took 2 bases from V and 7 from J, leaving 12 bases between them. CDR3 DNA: TGTGCCTGGAGTTGGAGCGATCGGGAGCAGTACTTC. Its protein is CAWSWSDREQYF.

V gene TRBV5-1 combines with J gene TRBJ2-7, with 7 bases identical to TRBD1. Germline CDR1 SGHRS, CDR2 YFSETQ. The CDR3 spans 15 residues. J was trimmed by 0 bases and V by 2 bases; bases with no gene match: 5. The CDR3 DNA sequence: TGCGCCAGCAGCTTCGGGACAGAGAGCTCCTACGAGCAGTACTTC. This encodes CASSFGTESSYEQYF.

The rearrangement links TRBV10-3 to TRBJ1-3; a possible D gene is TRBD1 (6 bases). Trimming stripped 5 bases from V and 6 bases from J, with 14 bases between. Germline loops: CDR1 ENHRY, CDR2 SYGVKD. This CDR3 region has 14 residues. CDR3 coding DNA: TGTGCCATCAGTCGGACAGTCGGTTTAAACACCATATATTTT. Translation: CAISRTVGLNTIYF.

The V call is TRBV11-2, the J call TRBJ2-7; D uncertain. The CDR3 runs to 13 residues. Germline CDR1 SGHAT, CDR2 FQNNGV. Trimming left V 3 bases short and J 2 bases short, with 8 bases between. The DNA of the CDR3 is TGTGCCAGCAGCTTGGAGAGTACCTACGAGCAGTACTTC. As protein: CASSLESTYEQYF.

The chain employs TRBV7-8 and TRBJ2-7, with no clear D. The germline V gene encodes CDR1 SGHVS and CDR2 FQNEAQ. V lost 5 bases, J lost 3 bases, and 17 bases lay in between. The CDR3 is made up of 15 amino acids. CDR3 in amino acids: CASSLGAGQYYEQYF. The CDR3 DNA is TGTGCCAGCAGCCTAGGAGCTGGGCAATACTACGAGCAGTACTTC.

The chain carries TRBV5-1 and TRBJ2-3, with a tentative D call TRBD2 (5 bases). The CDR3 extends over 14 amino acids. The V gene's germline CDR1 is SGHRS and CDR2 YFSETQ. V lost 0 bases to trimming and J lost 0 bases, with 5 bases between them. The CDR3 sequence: CASSLGGSTDTQYF. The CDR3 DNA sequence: TGCGCCAGCAGCTTGGGCGGGAGCACAGATACGCAGTATTTT.

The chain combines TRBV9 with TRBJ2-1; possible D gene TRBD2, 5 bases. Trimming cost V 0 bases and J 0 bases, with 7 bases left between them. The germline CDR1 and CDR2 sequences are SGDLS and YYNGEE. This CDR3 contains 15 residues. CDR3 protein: CASSVDRGSYNEQFF. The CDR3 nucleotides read TGTGCCAGCAGCGTAGATCGGGGCTCCTACAATGAGCAGTTCTTC.

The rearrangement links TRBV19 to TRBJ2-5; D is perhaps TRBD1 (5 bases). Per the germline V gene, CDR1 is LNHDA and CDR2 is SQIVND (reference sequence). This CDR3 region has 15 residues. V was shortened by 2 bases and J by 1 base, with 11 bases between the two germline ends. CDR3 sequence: CASSIRSGPQETQYF. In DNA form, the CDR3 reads TGTGCCAGTAGTATAAGGTCAGGGCCCCAAGAGACCCAGTACTTC. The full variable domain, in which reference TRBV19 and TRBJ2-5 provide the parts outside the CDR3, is DGGITQSPKYLFRKEGQNVTLSCEQNLNHDAMYWYRQDPGQGLRLIYYSQIVNDFQKGDIAEGYSVSREKKESFPLTVTSAQKNPTAFYLCASSIRSGPQETQYFGPGTRLLVL.

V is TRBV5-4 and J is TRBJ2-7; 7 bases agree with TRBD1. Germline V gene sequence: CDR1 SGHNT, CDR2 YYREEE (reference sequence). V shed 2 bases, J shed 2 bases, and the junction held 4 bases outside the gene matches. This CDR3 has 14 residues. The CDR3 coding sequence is TGTGCCAGCAGCTTAGCAGGGGGACCCTACGAGCAGTACTTC. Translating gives CASSLAGGPYEQYF.

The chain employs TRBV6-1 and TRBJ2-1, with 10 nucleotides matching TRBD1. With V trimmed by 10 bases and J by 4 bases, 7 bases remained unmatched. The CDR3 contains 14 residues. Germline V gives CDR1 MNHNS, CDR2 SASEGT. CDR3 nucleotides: TGTGCCACCCCGGGACAGGGGTTGTACAATGAGCAGTTCTTC. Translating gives CATPGQGLYNEQFF.